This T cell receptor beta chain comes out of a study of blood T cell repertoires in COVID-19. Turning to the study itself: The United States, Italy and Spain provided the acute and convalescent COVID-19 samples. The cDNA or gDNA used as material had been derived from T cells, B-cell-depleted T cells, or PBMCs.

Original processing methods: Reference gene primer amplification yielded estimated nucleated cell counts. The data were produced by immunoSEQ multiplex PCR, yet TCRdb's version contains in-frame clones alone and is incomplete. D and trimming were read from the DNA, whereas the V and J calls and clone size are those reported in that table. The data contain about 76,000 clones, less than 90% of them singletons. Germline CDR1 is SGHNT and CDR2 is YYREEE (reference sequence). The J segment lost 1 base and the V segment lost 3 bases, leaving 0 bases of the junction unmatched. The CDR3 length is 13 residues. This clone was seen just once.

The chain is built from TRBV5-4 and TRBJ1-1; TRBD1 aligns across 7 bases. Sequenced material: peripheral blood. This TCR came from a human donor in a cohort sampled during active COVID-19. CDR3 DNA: TGTGCCAGCAGCTGGGACAGGAACACTGAAGCTTTCTTT. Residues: CASSWDRNTEAFF.